This T cell receptor (beta chain) was found in a study of blood T cell repertoires in COVID-19. In the study overall: Acute-phase and convalescent COVID-19 samples originated in the United States, Italy and Spain.

The CDR3 covers 15 residues. Unmatched junction bases numbered 2, after V lost 3 bases and J lost 0 bases. Germline lookup yields CDR1 SEHNR and CDR2 FQNEAQ (reference sequence). Assay: immunoSEQ multiplex PCR; the TCRdb copy retains only in-frame clones and omits some. Of 100,000 to 120,000 clones in the sample, over 80% were seen once. The rearrangement links TRBV7-9 to TRBJ1-5, with TRBD1 identical over 7 bases. The sequence was collected from a woman in her 70s with acute or convalescent COVID-19. Sequences were obtained from peripheral blood. CDR3 protein: CASSLGQYSNQPQHF. The DNA for the CDR3 is TGTGCCAGCAGCTTGGGACAGTATAGCAATCAGCCCCAGCATTTT.